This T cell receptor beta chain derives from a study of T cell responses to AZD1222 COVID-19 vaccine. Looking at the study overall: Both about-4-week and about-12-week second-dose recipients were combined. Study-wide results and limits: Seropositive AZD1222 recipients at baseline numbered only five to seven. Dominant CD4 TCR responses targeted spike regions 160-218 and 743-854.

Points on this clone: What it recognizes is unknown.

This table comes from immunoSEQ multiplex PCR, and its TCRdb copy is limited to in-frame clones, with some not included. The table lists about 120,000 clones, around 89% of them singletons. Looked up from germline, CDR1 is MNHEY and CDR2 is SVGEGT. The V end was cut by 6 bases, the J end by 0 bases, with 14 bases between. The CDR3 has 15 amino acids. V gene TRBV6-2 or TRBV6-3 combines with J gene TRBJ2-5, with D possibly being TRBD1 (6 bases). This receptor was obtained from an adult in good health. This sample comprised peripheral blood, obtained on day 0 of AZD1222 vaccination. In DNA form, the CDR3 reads TGTGCCAGCAGCCCTCAGGGGTCGTACCAAGAGACCCAGTACTTC. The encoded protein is CASSPQGSYQETQYF.